Below, 10 T cell receptor beta chains from the same sample are listed, as sequenced in a study of identical twins. MiXCR, run by TCRdb on the 5' RACE reads, gives a single entry per CDR3 protein. This sample carries hundreds of thousands of distinct CDR3 sequences, around a sixth of them seen once, and the ten largest clones take roughly 13%. This sample also belongs to another study, concerning T cells expressing NK-cell markers.

Sequenced sample: PBMCs. The receptors come from a woman under 30 in good health.

This chain joins TRBV5-4 and TRBJ1-1; the D gene is possibly TRBD1 (6 bases). Between the trimmed V and J ends, which lost 4 bases and 4 bases, there was a span of 8 bases. CDR1 is SGHNT and CDR2 is YYREEE in the germline V gene (reference sequence). The CDR3 extends over 12 amino acids. For the CDR3, the DNA is TGTGCCAGCAGCCGGGACACCACTGAAGCTTTCTTT. The encoded protein is CASSRDTTEAFF. Full variable domain (rest looked up from reference TRBV5-4 and TRBJ1-1): ETGVTQSPTHLIKTRGQQVTLRCSSQSGHNTVSWYQQALGQGPQFIFQYYREEENGRGNFPPRFSGLQFPNYSSELNVNALELDDSALYLCASSRDTTEAFFGQGTRLTVV.

This clonotype was picked up a small number of times. This chain joins TRBV13 and TRBJ1-2; TRBD1 aligns across 7 bases. V shed 3 bases and J 2 bases; nucleotides not matched to a gene: 12. Germline V gene lookup returns CDR1 PRHDT and CDR2 FYEKMQ (reference sequence). This CDR3 contains 17 residues. The CDR3 DNA follows: TGTGCCAGCAGCTTTAGGGGCGTGACAGGGATCAACTATGGCTACACCTTC. Its translation: CASSFRGVTGINYGYTF.

The chain joins TRBV7-8 to TRBJ2-1; TRBD1 is a possible D gene (5 bases). The V end was cut by 3 bases, the J end by 9 bases, with 21 bases between. The CDR3 contains 16 residues. Germline CDR1 is SGHVS and CDR2 is FQNEAQ. CDR3 protein: CASSLGLGMFQGEQFF. CDR3 sequence (DNA): TGTGCCAGCAGCTTGGGTCTGGGGATGTTTCAGGGTGAGCAGTTCTTC.

V gene TRBV7-6 combines with J gene TRBJ1-1; 7 bases agree with TRBD1. The CDR3 is made up of 12 amino acids. J gave up 11 bases and V 5 bases, and 8 bases lay outside the gene matches. CDR1 is SGHVS, CDR2 FNYEAQ, per germline. The CDR3 nucleotides are TGTGCCAGCAGCCCAGGGGGGGATCATGCTTTCTTT. Amino acid sequence: CASSPGGDHAFF.

This clonotype was detected a few times. V and J are TRBV20-1 and TRBJ2-7; D unresolved. Germline V gene sequence: CDR1 DFQATT, CDR2 SNEGSKA (reference sequence). Trimming shortened V by 4 bases and J by 0 bases, and 13 bases separated the two germline ends. This CDR3 comprises 14 residues. The CDR3 nucleotides read TGCAGTGCTAACCCGGGCCTAAGCTCCTACGAGCAGTACTTC. Its translation: CSANPGLSSYEQYF.

V and J are TRBV10-1 and TRBJ2-1; 14 bases are a match to TRBD2. With 2 bases clipped from V and 6 bases from J, the junction kept 6 bases outside the gene matches. CDR3 length: 17 residues. In germline, CDR1 is WNHNN, CDR2 SYGVQD (reference sequence). CDR3 residues: CASSEPRLAGGTNEQFF. Written as DNA, the CDR3 is TGCGCCAGCAGTGAGCCAAGACTAGCGGGAGGGACCAATGAGCAGTTCTTC.

This clonotype occurred a few times. V gene TRBV5-1 combines with J gene TRBJ2-5, with 8 bases fitting TRBD2. CDR1 SGHRS and CDR2 YFSETQ come from the germline V gene. The V segment lost 4 bases and the J segment 3 bases; nucleotides outside the gene matches: 5. The CDR3 is 14 amino acids. The CDR3 region has the DNA TGCGCCAGCAGCGGACGGACTAGCAAAGAGACCCAGTACTTC. Its translation: CASSGRTSKETQYF.

The rearrangement joins TRBV9 to TRBJ2-7, with 8 bases matching TRBD1. This CDR3 is 16 amino acids long. V lost 3 bases, J lost 4 bases, and 12 bases stayed unmatched. Looked up from germline, CDR1 is SGDLS and CDR2 is YYNGEE. The CDR3 region is CASSGTGTGAVYEQYF. DNA for the CDR3: TGTGCCAGCAGCGGTACCGGGACAGGCGCTGTATACGAGCAGTACTTC.

The chain couples TRBV6-2 or TRBV6-3 to TRBJ2-1, with 9 bases lining up with TRBD2. CDR1 and CDR2 (germline): MNHEY, SVGEGT. This CDR3 contains 13 residues. Unmatched junction bases numbered 9, after V lost 3 bases and J lost 15 bases. The CDR3 coding sequence is TGTGCCAGCAGTTATAATTTACTAGCGGGTTGGTTCTTC. This encodes CASSYNLLAGWFF.

The chain couples TRBV27 to TRBJ1-1; no firm D call. Germline loops: CDR1 MNHEY, CDR2 SMNVEV (reference sequence). The CDR3 extends over 13 amino acids. The V end lost 5 bases, the J end lost 3 bases, and 10 bases lay between the germline ends. The CDR3 spells CASSGGSHTEAFF. DNA for the CDR3: TGTGCCAGCAGTGGAGGGTCACACACTGAAGCTTTCTTT.